Below are 20 T cell receptor beta chains sequenced from a single sample in a study of regulatory T cells in long-lasting Graves disease. Sequencing libraries for TCR beta were prepared with iRepertoire HTBI primers and Arm-PCR of CDR3 regions. TCRdb processed the multiplex PCR reads anew with MiXCR; each CDR3 protein has one entry. The sample includes 700,000 or so distinct CDR3 sequences, 30% of them seen just once. Time point reported: persistent/refractory GD, antithyroid drugs over 5 years with positive TRAb. Extracted PBMC RNA gave rise to the TCR library. Here the sequenced sample was peripheral blood mononuclear cells (PBMCs), taken when the disease was refractory, from a patient treated with antithyroid drugs. Receptors were obtained from a female donor with Graves disease.

This sequence joins TRBV5-1 and TRBJ1-6; tentatively, D is TRBD1 (6 bases). The CDR3 contains 14 residues. Per germline, CDR1 SGHRS and CDR2 YFSETQ. V dropped 4 bases and J dropped 9 bases, with 14 bases sitting between them. The CDR3 loop reads CASSALGASSPLHF. CDR3 nucleotides: TGCGCCAGCAGCGCACTGGGGGCTAGTTCACCCCTCCACTTT. Full variable domain (missing parts from reference TRBV5-1 and TRBJ1-6): KAGVTQTPRYLIKTRGQQVTLSCSPISGHRSVSWYQQTPGQGLQFLFEYFSETQRNKGNFPGRFSGRQFSNSRSEMNVSTLELGDSALYLCASSALGASSPLHFGNGTRLTVT.

Turning to this clonotype: The germline gene is not matched at one end of the junction; a read error may be the cause. The chain uses TRBV6-1 and TRBJ2-2; TRBD1 aligns across 7 bases. Germline CDR1 is MNHNS and CDR2 is SASEGT. The CDR3 has 15 residues. CDR3 bases: TGTGCCAGCAGTGAAGGGGACAGTCTCACCGGGGAGCTGCTTTTT. Protein: CASSEGDSLTGELLF.

This clonotype was seen more than once but under ten times. The chain combines TRBV6-1 with TRBJ1-1, with a weak D call TRBD1 (6 bases). The V and J ends lost 8 bases and 1 base respectively, with 11 bases between them. Looked up from germline, CDR1 is MNHNS and CDR2 is SASEGT. The length of the CDR3 is 13 residues. This CDR3 reads CASLRGPNTEAFF. Here the CDR3 DNA reads TGTGCCAGCCTTCGGGGGCCGAACACTGAAGCTTTCTTT.

This rearrangement joins TRBV25-1 to TRBJ1-4; D is undetermined. Per germline, CDR1 MGHDK and CDR2 SYGVNS. V dropped 5 bases and J dropped 10 bases, with 11 bases sitting between them. This CDR3 region has 12 residues. For the CDR3, the DNA is TGTGCCAGCAGTCCCCCGTTAGGAAAACTGTTTTTT. Its translation is CASSPPLGKLFF.

This clonotype was detected a few times. This chain joins TRBV7-2 and TRBJ1-1; D gene ambiguous. Germline V gives CDR1 SGHTA, CDR2 FQGNSA. The germline V and J ends were trimmed by 5 bases and 0 bases, with 10 bases remaining between them. This CDR3 region has 14 residues. CDR3 in DNA: TGTGCCAGCAGCCCAGTGGGCATGAACACTGAAGCTTTCTTT. Translated: CASSPVGMNTEAFF.

The chain carries TRBV20-1 and TRBJ2-4, with D unclear. The V and J ends lost 0 bases and 8 bases respectively, with 17 bases between them. Germline V gene lookup returns CDR1 DFQATT and CDR2 SNEGSKA (reference sequence). This CDR3 has 15 residues. Written as DNA, the CDR3 is TGCAGTGCTAGAGATTTGAAAGTGGGGTACGACATTCAGTACTTC. Amino acid sequence: CSARDLKVGYDIQYF.

The rearrangement joins TRBV7-9 to TRBJ2-5; no firm D call. CDR1 and CDR2 from the germline V gene are SEHNR and FQNEAQ (reference sequence). This CDR3 comprises 14 residues. V lost 5 bases and J lost 5, with 15 bases in between. DNA for the CDR3: TGTGCCAGCAGCCTCCTAGACATCAGGGAGACCCAGTACTTC. Translated, it gives CASSLLDIRETQYF.

This clonotype was picked up a small number of times. The chain combines TRBV11-2 with TRBJ2-7; TRBD2 agrees at 9 bases. CDR3 length: 17 amino acids. J was trimmed by 4 bases and V by 1 base; bases with no gene match: 11. Germline V gene lookup returns CDR1 SGHAT and CDR2 FQNNGV. CDR3 coding DNA: TGTGCCAGCAGCTTAGTCGGGGGGGCTAGCGGGACTTACGAGCAGTACTTC. Translated, it gives CASSLVGGASGTYEQYF.

This clonotype was seen repeatedly, ten times or more. The chain has TRBV6-1 and TRBJ1-1, with TRBD1 matching 9 bases. The CDR3 spans 15 residues. The junction had 9 bases not matched to a gene; V was cut back by 6 bases and J by 4 bases. Per the germline V gene, CDR1 is MNHNS and CDR2 is SASEGT. CDR3 sequence reads: CASRKTGGQRTEAFF. The CDR3 DNA reads TGTGCCAGCAGAAAAACAGGGGGCCAGCGCACTGAAGCTTTCTTT.

A few counts support this clonotype. This rearrangement joins TRBV25-1 to TRBJ1-6; no clear D gene. Trimming left V 6 bases short and J 7 bases short, with 10 bases between. The length of the CDR3 is 13 residues. Germline V gene data show CDR1 as MGHDK and CDR2 as SYGVNS. The CDR3 spells CASRTGPNSPLHF. CDR3 DNA: TGTGCCAGCAGGACCGGTCCAAATTCACCCCTCCACTTT.

A remark on this clonotype: This is likely a read error, given that the CDR3 carries no conserved phenylalanine or tryptophan at its end. The V call is TRBV12-3 or TRBV12-4, the J call TRBJ1-1; 8 bases agree with TRBD1. This CDR3 comprises 14 residues. The trim removed 6 bases at V and 1 base at J, leaving 4 bases unmatched. CDR3 region: CASSRTGWNTEAFS. The CDR3 DNA sequence: TGTGCCAGCAGCCGGACAGGGTGGAACACTGAAGCTTTCTCT.

The chain combines TRBV6-1 with TRBJ2-7; D may be TRBD1 or TRBD2 (7 bases each). The germline gives CDR1 MNHNS, CDR2 SASEGT. CDR3 length: 16 amino acids. Trimming removed 2 bases at V and 3 bases at J, with 17 bases between. CDR3 loop: CASSEKSQGGNYEQYF. The CDR3 nucleotides are TGTGCCAGCAGTGAAAAGTCCCAGGGGGGGAACTACGAGCAGTACTTC.

This clonotype was picked up a small number of times. V and J are TRBV20-1 and TRBJ1-1; no clear D. Germline loops: CDR1 DFQATT, CDR2 SNEGSKA (reference sequence). The CDR3 is made up of 15 amino acids. V was trimmed by 5 bases and J by 3 bases, leaving 19 bases between them. The CDR3, as DNA: TGCAGTGCTCTCCCTCGGACGGAGATCCACACTGAAGCTTTCTTT. This gives the protein CSALPRTEIHTEAFF.

This clonotype came up a few times. The chain's CDR3 is CASRGQTLYGYTF. The CDR3 nucleotides are TGTGCCAGCAGAGGACAGACCCTCTATGGCTACACCTTC. The genes are TRBV6-1 and TRBJ1-2; maybe TRBD1 (6 bases). The CDR3 has 13 amino acids. Trimming took off 6 bases at V and 4 bases at J, with 12 bases between the two ends. CDR1 MNHNS and CDR2 SASEGT come from the germline V gene.

This chain uses TRBV29-1 with TRBJ2-7, with D perhaps TRBD2 (6 bases). Germline assignment: CDR1 SQVTM and CDR2 ANQGSEA. The CDR3 contains 13 residues. The V gene lost 3 bases and the J gene lost 2 bases, with 11 bases spanning the gap. The CDR3: CSVEGEAPYEQYF. CDR3 bases: TGCAGCGTTGAGGGGGAGGCCCCCTACGAGCAGTACTTC.

This clonotype was seen only a few times. The rearrangement joins TRBV25-1 to TRBJ1-6, with 8 bases matching TRBD1. Looked up from germline, CDR1 is MGHDK and CDR2 is SYGVNS. Unmatched junction bases numbered 8, after V lost 8 bases and J lost 11 bases. The CDR3 runs to 13 residues. The CDR3 DNA follows: TGTGCCAGCGGACCACAGGGGGTTGCACCCCTCCACTTT. Protein product: CASGPQGVAPLHF.

CDR3 DNA: TGTGCCAGTAGTATGTTGACAGGGGGTCTGAACACTGAAGCTTTCTTT. Translated: CASSMLTGGLNTEAFF. The genes are TRBV19 and TRBJ1-1; TRBD1 matches 9 bases. This CDR3 region has 16 residues. Per germline, CDR1 LNHDA and CDR2 SQIVND (reference sequence). V lost 3 bases, J lost 0 bases, and 5 bases stayed unmatched.

The CDR3 loop reads CASSLTSGSRAGELFF. CDR3 sequence (DNA): TGTGCCAGCAGCTTGACTAGCGGGAGTCGGGCCGGGGAGCTGTTTTTT. This chain joins TRBV7-9 and TRBJ2-2; TRBD2 matches at 12 bases. Germline CDR1 is SEHNR and CDR2 is FQNEAQ (reference sequence). The CDR3 has 16 residues. V dropped 3 bases and J dropped 6; count of bases not matched to a gene: 5.

This clonotype was detected once. The gene calls are TRBV19 and TRBJ2-6; TRBD1 aligns across 8 bases. The junction had 3 bases not matched to a gene; V was cut back by 4 bases and J by 1 base. The CDR3 spans 16 residues. The germline V gene encodes CDR1 LNHDA and CDR2 SQIVND (reference sequence). The CDR3 region has the DNA TGTGCCAGTAGTACCCGGACAGGGTCTGGGGCCAACGTCCTGACTTTC. Protein product: CASSTRTGSGANVLTF.

For this clonotype: A read error may explain this, as a much larger clone is one base away. The chain carries TRBV25-1 and TRBJ2-5, with D possibly being TRBD1 (6 bases). The CDR3 is 16 amino acids. The ends were cut back, 4 bases at V and 4 bases at J, with 19 bases in the middle. Germline assignment: CDR1 MGHDK and CDR2 SYGVNS. CDR3: CASSGQGSTLLETQYF. CDR3 in DNA: TGTGCCAGCAGTGGCCAGGGGTCCACCCTATTAGAGACCCAGTACTTC. The full variable domain, rest sourced from reference TRBV25-1 and TRBJ2-5, is EADIYQTPRYLVIGTGKKITLECSQTMGHDKMYWYQQDPGMELHLIHYSYGVNSTEKGDLSSESTVSRIRTEHFPLTLESARPSHTSQYLCASSGQGSTLLETQYFGPGTRLLVL.